Shown below are 25 T cell receptor beta chains from a single sample sequenced in a study of T and B cells in COVID-19 patients. TRB rearrangements were amplified by multiplex PCR with BIOMED2 TRB-A/B primers. Each CDR3 protein gets one entry after TCRdb re-called the multiplex PCR reads with MiXCR. The table lists 8,500 to 13,000 distinct CDR3 sequences, around 30% of them singletons. From blood, about 230-500 ng of genomic DNA served as TRB template. The sequenced sample consisted of blood. All receptors derive from a human donor with active COVID-19.

By share, this clonotype ranks as medium-sized. V gene TRBV6-5 combines with J gene TRBJ1-2, with 7 bases matching TRBD1. Germline trimming cut 7 bases from V and 3 bases from J; bases unmatched to any gene: 8. The CDR3 extends over 14 amino acids. Germline CDR1 MNHEY, CDR2 SVGAGI. This CDR3 is CASTRTGVDYGYTF. For the CDR3, the DNA is TGTGCCAGCACTAGGACAGGCGTGGACTATGGCTACACCTTC.

Within the sample, this clonotype is medium-sized (0.01 to 0.1%). This chain links TRBV18 with TRBJ2-7, with D perhaps TRBD1 (6 bases). The V end was cut by 6 bases, the J end by 6 bases, with 15 bases between. The CDR3 spans 13 residues. Germline V gene lookup returns CDR1 KGHSH and CDR2 LQKENI. CDR3 in amino acids: CASSFRQGGEQYF. The CDR3 DNA reads TGTGCCAGCTCCTTCCGGCAAGGGGGCGAGCAGTACTTC.

As to this clonotype: A clone one base away is much larger, so this may be a read error. V and J are TRBV12-3 or TRBV12-4 and TRBJ2-5; no firm D call. This CDR3 has 13 residues. The germline V and J ends were trimmed by 3 bases and 5 bases, with 10 bases remaining between them. In DNA form, the CDR3 reads TGTGCCAGCAGTTTGTGCAGGCGGGAGACCCAGTACTTC. The encoded protein is CASSLCRRETQYF.

This clonotype is medium-sized by share. The chain joins TRBV19 to TRBJ1-5; 9 bases fit TRBD1. V shed 9 bases and J 4 bases; nucleotides not matched to a gene: 10. Germline lookup yields CDR1 LNHDA and CDR2 SQIVND (reference sequence). The length of the CDR3 is 15 residues. The CDR3, as DNA: TGTGCCAGCAAACCTTGGGACAGGGAGAATCAGCCCCAGCATTTT. Translated: CASKPWDRENQPQHF.

The chain is built from TRBV6-4 and TRBJ2-5, with 12 bases matching TRBD2. TRBJ2-4 explains the end of the DNA better; the J call may be wrong. In germline, CDR1 is MRHNA, CDR2 SNTAGT. The CDR3 spans 15 residues. In DNA, the CDR3 is TGTGCCAGCGGACTAGCGGGGAGTGACAAAAACATTCAGTACTTC. Translating it yields CASGLAGSDKNIQYF.

J is TRBJ1-6 and V is TRBV28, with D possibly being TRBD1 (6 bases). The V end was cut by 5 bases, the J end by 10 bases, with 9 bases between. The germline V gene has CDR1 MDHEN and CDR2 SYDVKM. The CDR3 sequence is 12 residues long. CDR3 sequence (DNA): TGTGCCAGCAGTCCAGGGGAATCACCCCTCCACTTT. Translated, it gives CASSPGESPLHF.

The CDR3 bases are TGTGCCTGGAGGGGGGGCAGGGGGCAGGTGACCCAGTACTTC. Its protein product is CAWRGGRGQVTQYF. V is TRBV30 and J is TRBJ2-5; 8 nucleotides align to TRBD1. CDR1 and CDR2 from the germline V gene are GTSNPN and SVGIG (reference sequence). V gave up 3 bases and J gave up 7 bases; unmatched junction bases: 10. This CDR3 spans 14 amino acids.

A remark on this clonotype: A much bigger clone sits one base away, suggesting this may be a read error. The gene calls are TRBV27 and TRBJ2-3; D remains unclear. CDR1 is MNHEY and CDR2 is SMNVEV in the germline V gene (reference sequence). The CDR3 is 14 residues long. CDR3 nucleotide sequence: TGTGACAGCAGTTTAAACCCCCCAACGGGTACGCAGTATTTT. Its translation is CDSSLNPPTGTQYF.

The rearrangement uses TRBV30 and TRBJ1-2; 8 bases match TRBD1. Germline V gene data show CDR1 as GTSNPN and CDR2 as SVGIG (reference sequence). The CDR3 runs to 13 residues. V lost 3 bases to trimming and J lost 8 bases; unmatched junction nucleotides: 8. This CDR3 reads CAWREQGVGGYTF. The CDR3 DNA reads TGTGCCTGGAGGGAACAGGGGGTAGGGGGCTACACCTTC.

The chain combines TRBV5-4 with TRBJ2-5, with TRBD2 matching over 8 bases. The CDR3 length is 14 residues. Trimming at V came to 3 bases and at J to 3 bases, leaving 4 bases not matched to a gene. Germline values: CDR1 SGHNT, CDR2 YYREEE (reference sequence). This chain's CDR3 is CASSSGGVEETQYF. In DNA form, the CDR3 reads TGTGCCAGCAGCTCCGGGGGGGTTGAAGAGACCCAGTACTTC.

CDR3: CAISEVGLGANTGELFF. CDR3 sequence (DNA): TGTGCCATCAGTGAGGTGGGACTAGGTGCGAACACCGGGGAGCTGTTTTTT. The V gene is TRBV10-3, the J gene TRBJ2-2; 8 bases are a match to TRBD2. Germline V gene lookup returns CDR1 ENHRY and CDR2 SYGVKD. The CDR3 covers 17 residues. The trim removed 2 bases at V and 0 bases at J, leaving 5 bases unmatched.

The rearrangement uses TRBV6-5 and TRBJ1-1; TRBD1 matches 7 bases. The CDR3 totals 15 residues. J was trimmed by 1 base and V by 1 base; bases with no gene match: 3. From germline, CDR1 is MNHEY and CDR2 SVGAGI. The DNA for the CDR3 is TGTGCCAGCAGTTACTATGGGACAGCGAACACTGAAGCTTTCTTT. Its translation: CASSYYGTANTEAFF.

This clonotype is deemed medium-sized. This chain connects TRBV18 to TRBJ2-1, with D perhaps assigned TRBD1 or TRBD2 (5 bases each). Trimming removed 3 bases at V and 0 bases at J, with 12 bases between. The CDR3 consists of 16 residues. Germline CDR1 KGHSH, CDR2 LQKENI. CDR3 coding DNA: TGTGCCAGCTCACCTAACGCAGGGAGCTCCTACAATGAGCAGTTCTTC. Amino acid sequence: CASSPNAGSSYNEQFF.

Remarks on this clonotype: An end of the junction does not agree with germline; a read error may underlie this. The chain couples TRBV30 to TRBJ1-2; tentatively, D is TRBD1 (5 bases). The CDR3 sequence is 13 residues long. CDR1 is GTSNPN, CDR2 SVGIG, per germline (reference sequence). CDR3 coding DNA: TGTGCCTGGAGCGCACAAGGTAGCGAGGGGAACAGCTTC. This sequence encodes CAWSAQGSEGNSF. Together with reference TRBV30 and TRBJ1-2, the CDR3 gives the full variable domain: SQTIHQWPATLVQPVGSPLSLECTVEGTSNPNLYWYRQAAGRGLQLLFYSVGIGQISSEVPQNLSASRPQDRQFILSSKKLLLSDSGFYLCAWSAQGSEGNSFGSGTRLTVV.

A few counts support this clonotype. This chain links TRBV5-1 with TRBJ2-1; 10 nucleotides agree with TRBD1. The CDR3 has 14 amino acids. The junction had 5 bases not matched to a gene; V was cut back by 6 bases and J by 5 bases. Germline lookup yields CDR1 SGHRS and CDR2 YFSETQ. CDR3 coding DNA: TGCGCCAGCAAGCGGACAGGGGGGGACAATGAGCAGTTCTTC. This gives the protein CASKRTGGDNEQFF.

V usage is TRBV19 and J usage is TRBJ2-3; D is unresolved. The CDR3 extends over 17 amino acids. The V gene's germline CDR1 is LNHDA and CDR2 SQIVND (reference sequence). V gave up 6 bases and J gave up 0 bases, with 19 bases separating them. CDR3: CASSPARPAASTDTQYF. The CDR3 coding sequence is TGTGCCAGTAGCCCTGCACGGCCGGCGGCTAGCACAGATACGCAGTATTTT.

By share, this clonotype counts as medium-sized. The J gene is TRBJ2-5, the V gene TRBV6-2 or TRBV6-3, with 8 bases identical to TRBD1. The CDR3 runs 14 residues. Germline-derived CDR1 and CDR2 are MNHEY and SVGEGT. The junction had 3 bases not matched to a gene; V was cut back by 2 bases and J by 4 bases. The CDR3 region is CASSYGQGIETQYF. DNA of the CDR3: TGTGCCAGCAGTTACGGACAGGGTATAGAGACCCAGTACTTC.

The chain links TRBV6-5 to TRBJ1-2, with TRBD1 identical over 10 bases. Germline CDR1 MNHEY, CDR2 SVGAGI. Trimming cost V 6 bases and J 4 bases; bases outside gene matches: 14. CDR3 size: 17 residues. The CDR3 protein is CASSSRPLTGGGYGYTF. The CDR3 DNA reads TGTGCCAGCAGCTCACGACCCTTGACAGGGGGCGGCTATGGCTACACCTTC.

In this sample, this clonotype turned up a few times. The chain carries TRBV5-5 and TRBJ1-1; no clear D gene. This CDR3 region has 13 residues. Germline values: CDR1 SGHKS, CDR2 YYEKEE (reference sequence). V was cut by 3 bases and J by 3 bases, with 9 bases left in between. CDR3 nucleotide sequence: TGTGCCAGCAGCTCCGACTTAGACACTGAAGCTTTCTTT. Translated, it gives CASSSDLDTEAFF.

The rearrangement joins TRBV6-5 to TRBJ1-1; D is uncertain. Trimming left V 2 bases short and J 5 bases short, with 9 bases between. The CDR3 runs 13 residues. Germline lookup yields CDR1 MNHEY and CDR2 SVGAGI. The CDR3 sequence is CASSYRVGTEAFF. The DNA of the CDR3 is TGTGCCAGCAGTTACAGGGTGGGAACTGAAGCTTTCTTT.

This clonotype is categorized as medium-sized. The chain's CDR3 is CATSRESLYEQYF. The CDR3 region has the DNA TGTGCCACCAGCAGGGAGTCACTCTACGAGCAGTACTTC. The rearrangement uses TRBV15 and TRBJ2-7; D is uncertain. The CDR3 consists of 13 residues. V shed 3 bases and J shed 3 bases, with 9 bases lying between them. Germline CDR1 LNHNV, CDR2 YYDKDF (reference sequence).

This clonotype was seen more than once but under ten times. The gene calls are TRBV6-5 and TRBJ1-1; D is uncertain. The V gene lost 2 bases and the J gene lost 1 base, with 5 bases spanning the gap. Germline V gives CDR1 MNHEY, CDR2 SVGAGI. This CDR3 comprises 13 residues. The chain's CDR3 is CASSYTRNTEAFF. In DNA, the CDR3 is TGTGCCAGCAGTTACACCAGGAACACTGAAGCTTTCTTT.

The rearrangement uses TRBV6-1 and TRBJ1-5; possible D gene TRBD1, 5 bases. CDR1 MNHNS and CDR2 SASEGT come from the germline V gene. The CDR3 length is 15 residues. Trimming cost V 5 bases and J 2 bases, with 13 bases left between them. The CDR3 DNA sequence: TGTGCCAGCAGTTTGGCGACAGACCGCAATCAGCCCCAGCATTTT. Residues: CASSLATDRNQPQHF.

This clonotype came up a few times. This chain links TRBV5-1 with TRBJ2-2; a weak D match, TRBD1 (6 bases). Trimming shortened V by 0 bases and J by 5 bases, and 11 bases separated the two germline ends. This CDR3 region has 15 residues. Per the germline V gene, CDR1 is SGHRS and CDR2 is YFSETQ. CDR3 region: CASSLDTGSTGELFF. CDR3 in DNA: TGCGCCAGCAGCTTGGATACAGGGTCAACCGGGGAGCTGTTTTTT.

This clonotype was picked up a small number of times. This rearrangement joins TRBV12-3 or TRBV12-4 to TRBJ1-5, with D maybe TRBD1 (5 bases). V lost 5 bases to trimming and J lost 9 bases, with 11 bases between them. This CDR3 is built from 12 residues. The CDR3 here is CASSPLGGPQHF. The CDR3 nucleotides are TGTGCCAGCAGTCCGCTCGGGGGGCCCCAGCATTTT.